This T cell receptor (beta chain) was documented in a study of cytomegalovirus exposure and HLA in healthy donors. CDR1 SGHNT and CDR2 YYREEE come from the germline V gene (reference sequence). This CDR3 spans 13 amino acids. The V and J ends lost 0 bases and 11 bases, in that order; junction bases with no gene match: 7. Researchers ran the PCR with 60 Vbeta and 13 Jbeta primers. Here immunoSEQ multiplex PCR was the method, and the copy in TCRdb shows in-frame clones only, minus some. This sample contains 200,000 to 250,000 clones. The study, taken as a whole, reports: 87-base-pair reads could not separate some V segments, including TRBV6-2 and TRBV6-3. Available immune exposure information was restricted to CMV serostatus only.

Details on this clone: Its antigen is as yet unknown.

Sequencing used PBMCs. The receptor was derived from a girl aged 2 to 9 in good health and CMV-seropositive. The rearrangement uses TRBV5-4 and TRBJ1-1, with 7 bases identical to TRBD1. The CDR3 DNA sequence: TGTGCCAGCAGCTTGGCCGGGACAGTTGAGGCTTTCTTT. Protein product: CASSLAGTVEAFF.